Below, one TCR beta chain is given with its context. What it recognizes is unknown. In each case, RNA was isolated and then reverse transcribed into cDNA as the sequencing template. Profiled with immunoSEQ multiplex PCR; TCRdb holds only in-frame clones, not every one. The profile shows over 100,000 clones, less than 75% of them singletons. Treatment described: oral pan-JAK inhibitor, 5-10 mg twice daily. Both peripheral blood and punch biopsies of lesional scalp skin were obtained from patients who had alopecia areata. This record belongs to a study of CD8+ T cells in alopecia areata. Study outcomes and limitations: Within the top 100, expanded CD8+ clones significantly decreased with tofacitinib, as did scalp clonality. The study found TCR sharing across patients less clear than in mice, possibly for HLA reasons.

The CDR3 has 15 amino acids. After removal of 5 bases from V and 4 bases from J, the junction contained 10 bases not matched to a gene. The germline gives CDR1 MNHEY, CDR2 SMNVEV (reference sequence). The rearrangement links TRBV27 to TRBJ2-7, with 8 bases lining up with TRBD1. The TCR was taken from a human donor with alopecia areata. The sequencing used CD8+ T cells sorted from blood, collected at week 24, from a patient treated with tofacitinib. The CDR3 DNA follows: TGTGCCAGCAGTCCCGCTGGGACAGGACGATACGAGCAGTACTTC. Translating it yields CASSPAGTGRYEQYF.